These T cell receptor beta chains were read from a single sample in a study of cytomegalovirus exposure and HLA in healthy donors. Repertoires were generated with immunoSEQ multiplex PCR, while TCRdb's copy carries only in-frame clones and drops some. The sample has about 94,000 clones, more than 75% seen once; the top ten hold around 0.74%. The specimen sequenced was PBMCs. These receptors were collected from a woman aged 60 to 75 in good health and CMV-seronegative. Each CDR3 is given with its conserved first and last residue. D genes are given only for firm matches. The listing skips clone size in some rows; elsewhere it reads once, few, many or a size class.

clone_size | j_call | v_call | d_call | cdr3_length | cdr3_nt | cdr3_aa
- | TRBJ2-7 | TRBV5-1 | - | 14 | TGCGCCAGCAGCTTGGGCTGGGGGCCTTACGAGCAGTACTTC | CASSLGWGPYEQYF
- | TRBJ2-1 | TRBV6-5 | TRBD2 | 14 | TGTGCCAGCCATAGCGGGAGGGTCCTCAATGAGCAGTTCTTC | CASHSGRVLNEQFF
- | TRBJ2-3 | TRBV9 | TRBD1 | 14 | TGTGCCAGCAGCACGACAGGGAGCACAGATACGCAGTATTTT | CASSTTGSTDTQYF
- | TRBJ2-1 | TRBV7-2 | TRBD1 | 17 | TGTGCCAGCAGCTTAGAGGGGACAGGGAGCTCCTACAATGAGCAGTTCTTC | CASSLEGTGSSYNEQFF
- | TRBJ2-1 | TRBV6-1 | TRBD2 | 13 | TGTGCCAGCAGAGAGAGCGGGATCGGTGAGCAGTTCTTC | CASRESGIGEQFF
- | TRBJ1-2 | TRBV9 | - | 16 | TGTGCCAGCAGTGAAATTCGGCAGGGATGGAACTATGGCTACACCTTC | CASSEIRQGWNYGYTF
- | TRBJ2-7 | TRBV28 | TRBD1 | 14 | TGTGCCAGCAGTCCTGGGACAGGGTGGTACGAGCAGTACTTC | CASSPGTGWYEQYF
- | TRBJ1-1 | TRBV4-3 | - | 13 | TGCGCCAGCAGCATTACCCAGGGGACTGAAGCTTTCTTT | CASSITQGTEAFF
- | TRBJ2-1 | TRBV27 | TRBD1 | 18 | TGTGCCAGCAGTTCCTTCCAAGTACAGGGGGCCGCGAGCAATGAGCAGTTCTTC | CASSSFQVQGAASNEQFF
- | TRBJ2-5 | TRBV7-9 | - | 13 | TGTGCCAGCAGCTTAGAGCGGGTAGGGACCCAGTACTTC | CASSLERVGTQYF
- | TRBJ2-2 | TRBV29-1 | - | 12 | TGCAGCGTTGTTTTAGCGAGAGGGGAGCTGTTTTTT | CSVVLARGELFF
- | TRBJ1-4 | TRBV6-5 | TRBD1 | 15 | TGTGCCAGCAGTCCCAGACAGGGTGGGAATGAAAAACTGTTTTTT | CASSPRQGGNEKLFF
- | TRBJ2-7 | TRBV5-1 | - | 14 | TGCGCCAGCAGCCCCCCAGGGGTCAACTACGAGCAGTACTTC | CASSPPGVNYEQYF
few | TRBJ2-1 | TRBV27 | TRBD2 | 20 | TGTGCCAGCAGTGCCTCCGGGACTAGACATCCATCCAGCTCCTACAATGAGCAGTTCTTC | CASSASGTRHPSSSYNEQFF
- | TRBJ2-7 | TRBV28 | TRBD2 | 11 | TGTGCCAGTAGCGGGAGATACGAGCAGTACTTC | CASSGRYEQYF
- | TRBJ1-1 | TRBV30 | - | 12 | TGTGCCTGGAGTGACCGGGACACTGAAGCTTTCTTT | CAWSDRDTEAFF
- | TRBJ2-1 | TRBV4-3 | TRBD2 | 14 | TGCGCCAGCAGCCAAGCTGGGACTAGCGGGAATCAGTTCTTC | CASSQAGTSGNQFF
- | TRBJ2-1 | TRBV10-2 | - | 14 | TGCGCCAGCAGTGACGGAACTATTTACAATGAGCAGTTCTTC | CASSDGTIYNEQFF
- | TRBJ2-7 | TRBV4-1 | TRBD1 | 16 | TGCGCCAGCAGCCCGGTGAGGTCGCAGGGGGCAGGAGAGCAGTACTTC | CASSPVRSQGAGEQYF
- | TRBJ2-7 | TRBV13 | - | 14 | TGTGCCAGCAGCTTAGAACTTAGCTCCTACGAGCAGTACTTC | CASSLELSSYEQYF
- | TRBJ1-3 | TRBV6-5 | TRBD1 | 16 | TGTGCCAGCAGTTACTCGGACAGGCCCTCTGGAAACACCATATATTTT | CASSYSDRPSGNTIYF
- | TRBJ2-7 | TRBV6-5 | TRBD1 | 16 | TGTGCCAGCAGTTACTCTATGACAGGGGGCCCCTACGAGCAGTACTTC | CASSYSMTGGPYEQYF
- | TRBJ2-6 | TRBV9 | - | 15 | TGTGCCAGCAGCGCACGGGGGTCTGGGGCCAACGTCCTGACTTTC | CASSARGSGANVLTF
- | TRBJ1-2 | TRBV15 | - | 14 | TGTGCCACCAGCAGAGATCGTCAGGGCTATGGCTACACCTTC | CATSRDRQGYGYTF
- | TRBJ2-7 | TRBV7-9 | - | 17 | TGTGCCAGCAGCTTAGAACCCGACAGGAGAGGAACCTACGAGCAGTACTTC | CASSLEPDRRGTYEQYF
- | TRBJ2-7 | TRBV6-5 | TRBD2 | 14 | TGTGCCAGTCGCGGGGGGGCTGGAACCTACGAGCAGTACTTC | CASRGGAGTYEQYF
- | TRBJ1-2 | TRBV19 | - | 12 | TGTGCCAGTATAGGAGCTGGCTATGGCTACACCTTC | CASIGAGYGYTF
- | TRBJ1-1 | TRBV14 | - | 15 | TGTGCCAGCAGCCGGGCAGGGTTGGTGAACACTGAAGCTTTCTTT | CASSRAGLVNTEAFF
few | TRBJ2-2 | TRBV7-2 | TRBD2 | 16 | TGTGCCAGCAGCCCTCCGGGACTAGCGGGAGCGGGGGAGCTGTTTTTT | CASSPPGLAGAGELFF
- | TRBJ1-1 | TRBV6-1 | - | 13 | TGTGCCAGCAGTTTTGCAGGGGACACTGAAGCTTTCTTT | CASSFAGDTEAFF
- | TRBJ1-2 | TRBV10-3 | - | 15 | TGTGCCATCAGTGCGGTCGGGGAGAAACTCTATGGCTACACCTTC | CAISAVGEKLYGYTF
- | TRBJ1-2 | TRBV7-9 | - | 12 | TGTGCCAGCAGCTTAGAAGTGGGCGGCTACACCTTC | CASSLEVGGYTF
- | TRBJ1-2 | TRBV29-1 | - | 12 | TGCAGCGTTGCGCGGGATTGGAGAGGCTACACCTTC | CSVARDWRGYTF
- | TRBJ2-1 | TRBV7-9 | TRBD2 | 13 | TGTGCCAGCAGCTTAGGCTTAGCGGGGGAAGGGTTCTTC | CASSLGLAGEGFF
- | TRBJ2-1 | TRBV5-4 | - | 12 | TGTGCCAGCAGCCGAAACAGCAATGAGCAGTTCTTC | CASSRNSNEQFF
once | TRBJ2-5 | TRBV5-1 | - | 14 | TGCGCCAGCAGCTTGACGATGGAAGCGGAGACCCAGTACTTC | CASSLTMEAETQYF
- | TRBJ1-1 | TRBV27 | - | 14 | TGTGCCAGCAGTTTAGGATGGGGCAACACTGAAGCTTTCTTT | CASSLGWGNTEAFF
- | TRBJ1-2 | TRBV4-3 | - | 15 | TGCGCCAGCAGCCAAGAGAGGGGGACTAACTATGGCTACACCTTC | CASSQERGTNYGYTF
- | TRBJ2-2 | TRBV7-8 | - | 15 | TGTGCCAGCAGCTTAGTTGGAGGAGGCACCGGGGAGCTGTTTTTT | CASSLVGGGTGELFF
- | TRBJ2-7 | TRBV23-1 | - | 15 | TGCGCCAGCAGTCAATCTTCGGCAGACAACTACGAGCAGTACTTC | CASSQSSADNYEQYF
- | TRBJ2-3 | TRBV9 | TRBD2 | 16 | TGTGCCAGCAGCGTAGAGGCTAGCGGGTTCACAGATACGCAGTATTTT | CASSVEASGFTDTQYF
few | TRBJ1-2 | TRBV6-5 | TRBD1 | 15 | TGTGCCAGCAGTTACCTCGGACAGGGCAACTATGGCTACACCTTC | CASSYLGQGNYGYTF
- | TRBJ1-5 | TRBV4-3 | TRBD1 | 17 | TGCGCCAGCAGCCAAGACCCACAGGGGAAAAGCAATCAGCCCCAGCATTTT | CASSQDPQGKSNQPQHF
- | TRBJ2-6 | TRBV9 | - | 16 | TGTGCCAGCAGCGTAGAGGGGATCTCTGGGGCCAACGTCCTGACTTTC | CASSVEGISGANVLTF
- | TRBJ2-7 | TRBV5-4 | - | 15 | TGTGCCAGCAGCACCGTTAAAGGTCAGGGTCACGAGCAGTACTTC | CASSTVKGQGHEQYF
- | TRBJ1-2 | TRBV7-9 | - | 15 | TGTGCCAGCGCGCTCCGACAGGCAGGAGGCTATGGCTACACCTTC | CASALRQAGGYGYTF
once | TRBJ1-5 | TRBV2 | - | 17 | TGTGCCAGCAGCACTACGGTGGCGGGGGCAAGCAATCAGCCCCAGCATTTT | CASSTTVAGASNQPQHF
- | TRBJ2-5 | TRBV6-1 | TRBD1 | 14 | TGTGCCAGCAGTGAAAACAGGGGCCCGGAGACCCAGTACTTC | CASSENRGPETQYF
- | TRBJ2-7 | TRBV7-2 | - | 13 | TGTGCCAGCGGGACTTGGGGCTCCTACGAGCAGTACTTC | CASGTWGSYEQYF
- | TRBJ2-3 | TRBV5-1 | - | 14 | TGCGCCAGCATTGAGGGAGTCAGCACAGATACGCAGTATTTT | CASIEGVSTDTQYF
- | TRBJ2-5 | TRBV5-6 | - | 13 | TGTGCCAGCAGCCGACTAGACCAAGAGACCCAGTACTTC | CASSRLDQETQYF
- | TRBJ1-5 | TRBV27 | TRBD1 | 14 | TGTGCCAGCAGTTGGACAGGGGGCGGTCAGCCCCAGCATTTT | CASSWTGGGQPQHF